This T cell receptor (beta chain) was found in a study of cytotoxic CD8 clonotypes in ibrutinib-treated CLL. In the study overall: The patient breakdown showed fewer than 12 relapsed/refractory and around 16 treatment-naive cases, with about 18 IGHV unmutated. Per sample, productive templates averaged nearly 260,000 and productive rearrangements averaged about 92,000. Study outcomes and limitations: With treatment, public clonotypes, which were uncommon, either contracted or remained stable.

CDR3 length equals 16 residues. V shed 4 bases, J shed 0 bases, and the junction held 8 bases outside the gene matches. Per germline, CDR1 SEHNR and CDR2 FQNEAQ (reference sequence). A note on this clone: Its matching antigen is unknown.

Investigators sought sequencing depths of between 1 in 200,000 and 1 in 1 million T cells. Method: immunoSEQ multiplex PCR; TCRdb's copy keeps in-frame clones and lacks some. Here the sample spans over 130,000 clones, around 80% being singletons. Sequenced material: PBMCs, taken after 36 months of ibrutinib treatment. The receptor's source is a human donor with chronic lymphocytic leukemia. This chain links TRBV7-9 with TRBJ1-2; 7 bases are a match to TRBD1. The CDR3 spells CASSSDRESANYGYTF. For the CDR3, the DNA is TGTGCCAGCAGCTCAGACAGGGAATCAGCTAACTATGGCTACACCTTC.